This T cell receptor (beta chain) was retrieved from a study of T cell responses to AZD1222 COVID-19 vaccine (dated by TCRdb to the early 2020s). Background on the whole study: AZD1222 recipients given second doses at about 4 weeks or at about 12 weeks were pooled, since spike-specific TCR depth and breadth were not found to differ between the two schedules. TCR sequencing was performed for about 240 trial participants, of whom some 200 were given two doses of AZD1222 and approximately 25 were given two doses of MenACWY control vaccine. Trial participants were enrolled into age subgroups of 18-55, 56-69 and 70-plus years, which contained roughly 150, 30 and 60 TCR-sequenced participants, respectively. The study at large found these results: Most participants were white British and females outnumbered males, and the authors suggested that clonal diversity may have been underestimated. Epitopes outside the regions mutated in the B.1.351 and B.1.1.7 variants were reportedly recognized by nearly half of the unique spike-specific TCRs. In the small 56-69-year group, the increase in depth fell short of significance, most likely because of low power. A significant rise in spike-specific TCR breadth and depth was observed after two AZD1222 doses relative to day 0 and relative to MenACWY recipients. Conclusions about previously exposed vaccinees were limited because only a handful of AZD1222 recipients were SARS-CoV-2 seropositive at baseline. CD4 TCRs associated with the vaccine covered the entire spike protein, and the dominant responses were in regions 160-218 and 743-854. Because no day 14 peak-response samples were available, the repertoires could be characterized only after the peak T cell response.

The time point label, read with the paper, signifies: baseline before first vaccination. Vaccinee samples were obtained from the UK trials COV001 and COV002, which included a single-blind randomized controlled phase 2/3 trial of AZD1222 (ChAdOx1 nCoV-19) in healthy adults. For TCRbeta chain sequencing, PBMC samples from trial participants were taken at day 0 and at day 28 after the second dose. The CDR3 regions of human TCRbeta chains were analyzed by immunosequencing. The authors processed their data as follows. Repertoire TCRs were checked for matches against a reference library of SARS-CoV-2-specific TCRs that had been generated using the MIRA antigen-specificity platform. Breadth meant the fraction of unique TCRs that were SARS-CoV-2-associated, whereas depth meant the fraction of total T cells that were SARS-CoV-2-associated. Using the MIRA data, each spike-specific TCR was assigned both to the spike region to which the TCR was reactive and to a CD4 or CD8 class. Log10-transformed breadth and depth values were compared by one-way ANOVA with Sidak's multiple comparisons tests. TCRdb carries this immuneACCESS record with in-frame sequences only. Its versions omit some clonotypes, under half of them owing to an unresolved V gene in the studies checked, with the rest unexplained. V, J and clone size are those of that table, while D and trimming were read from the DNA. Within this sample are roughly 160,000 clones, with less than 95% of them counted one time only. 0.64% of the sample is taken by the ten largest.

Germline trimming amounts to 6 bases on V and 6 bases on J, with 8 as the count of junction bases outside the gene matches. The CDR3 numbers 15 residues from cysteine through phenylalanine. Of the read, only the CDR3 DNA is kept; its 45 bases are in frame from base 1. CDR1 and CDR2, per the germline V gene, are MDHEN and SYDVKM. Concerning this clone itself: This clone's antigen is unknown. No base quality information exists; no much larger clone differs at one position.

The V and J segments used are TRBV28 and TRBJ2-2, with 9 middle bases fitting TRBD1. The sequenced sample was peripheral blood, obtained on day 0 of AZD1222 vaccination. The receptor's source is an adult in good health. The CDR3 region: CASRPGTGISGELFF. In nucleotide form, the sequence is TGTGCCAGCAGACCCGGGACAGGGATCTCCGGGGAGCTGTTTTTT.